One T cell receptor beta chain is described in this entry. Its antigen is not identified. This record comes from a study of PD-1 blockade in classical Hodgkin lymphoma. This CDR3 is built from 16 residues. Trimming removed 2 bases at V and 0 bases at J, with 11 bases between. The germline V gene has CDR1 LNHDA and CDR2 SQIVND (reference sequence). Notes on the study in general: Patients with a complete response exhibited baseline diversity comparable to newly diagnosed patients.

Indicated time point: cycle 4 day 1 (C4D1), after 5 to 7 weeks of nivolumab. Each patient relapsed following autologous stem cell transplantation, and prior brentuximab vedotin exposure differed. Only in-frame clones appear in the TCRdb table, and some are missing; sequencing was by immunoSEQ multiplex PCR. Found here are about 17,000 clones, roughly 65% of them singletons; the top ten hold 7.8%. The sequence came from a human donor with classical Hodgkin lymphoma. V is TRBV19 and J is TRBJ1-3; D not certain. The specimen comprised peripheral blood mononuclear cells (PBMCs), sampled before the fourth cycle of nivolumab. CDR3 loop: CASSINSASSGNTIYF. CDR3 bases: TGTGCCAGTAGTATAAACAGCGCGAGCTCTGGAAACACCATATATTTT. The variable domain in full, with the rest retrieved from reference TRBV19 and TRBJ1-3, is DGGITQSPKYLFRKEGQNVTLSCEQNLNHDAMYWYRQDPGQGLRLIYYSQIVNDFQKGDIAEGYSVSREKKESFPLTVTSAQKNPTAFYLCASSINSASSGNTIYFGEGSWLTVV.